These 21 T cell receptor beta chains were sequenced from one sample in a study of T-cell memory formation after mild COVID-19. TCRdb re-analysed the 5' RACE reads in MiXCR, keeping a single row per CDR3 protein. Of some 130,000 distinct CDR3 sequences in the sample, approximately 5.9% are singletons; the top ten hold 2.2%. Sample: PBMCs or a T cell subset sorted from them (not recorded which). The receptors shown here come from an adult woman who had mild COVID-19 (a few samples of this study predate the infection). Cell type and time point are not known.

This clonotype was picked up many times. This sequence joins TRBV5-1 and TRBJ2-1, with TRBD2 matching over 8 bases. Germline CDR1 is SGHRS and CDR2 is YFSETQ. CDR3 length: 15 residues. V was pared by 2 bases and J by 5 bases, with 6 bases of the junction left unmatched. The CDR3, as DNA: TGCGCCAGCAGCTTCTTGGCGGGGGGCCACAATGAGCAGTTCTTC. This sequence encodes CASSFLAGGHNEQFF.

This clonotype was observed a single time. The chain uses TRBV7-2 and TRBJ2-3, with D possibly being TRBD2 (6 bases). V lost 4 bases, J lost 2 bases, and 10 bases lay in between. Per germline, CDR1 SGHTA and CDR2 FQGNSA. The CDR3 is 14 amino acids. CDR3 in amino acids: CASSSSGPTDTQYF. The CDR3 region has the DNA TGTGCCAGCAGCTCCAGCGGGCCCACAGATACGCAGTATTTT.

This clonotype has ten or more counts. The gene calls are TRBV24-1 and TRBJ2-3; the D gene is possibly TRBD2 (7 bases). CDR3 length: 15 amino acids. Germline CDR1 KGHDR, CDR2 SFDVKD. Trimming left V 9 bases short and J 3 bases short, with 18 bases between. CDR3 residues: CATSGGGASTDTQYF. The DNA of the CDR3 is TGTGCCACCTCCGGTGGGGGGGCGTCGACAGATACGCAGTATTTT.

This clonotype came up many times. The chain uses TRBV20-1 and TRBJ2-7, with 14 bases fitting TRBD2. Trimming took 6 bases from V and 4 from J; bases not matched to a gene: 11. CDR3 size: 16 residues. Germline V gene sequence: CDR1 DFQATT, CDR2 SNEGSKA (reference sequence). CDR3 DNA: TGCAGTGCGACGGGACTAGCGGGAGCAGCGGGTTACGAGCAGTACTTC. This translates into CSATGLAGAAGYEQYF.

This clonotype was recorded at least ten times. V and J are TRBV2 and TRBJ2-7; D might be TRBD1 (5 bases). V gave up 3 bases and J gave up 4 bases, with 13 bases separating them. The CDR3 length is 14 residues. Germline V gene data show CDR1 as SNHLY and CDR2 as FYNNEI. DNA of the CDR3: TGTGCCAGCAGTGAGCAGGGCGAAGGGTACGAGCAGTACTTC. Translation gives CASSEQGEGYEQYF.

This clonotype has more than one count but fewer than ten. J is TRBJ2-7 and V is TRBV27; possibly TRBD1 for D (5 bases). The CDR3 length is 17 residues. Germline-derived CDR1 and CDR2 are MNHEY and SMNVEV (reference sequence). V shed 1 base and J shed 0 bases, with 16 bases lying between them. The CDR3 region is CASSLFSSDRYSYEQYF. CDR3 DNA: TGTGCCAGCAGTTTATTTTCTTCCGACAGATACTCCTACGAGCAGTACTTC.

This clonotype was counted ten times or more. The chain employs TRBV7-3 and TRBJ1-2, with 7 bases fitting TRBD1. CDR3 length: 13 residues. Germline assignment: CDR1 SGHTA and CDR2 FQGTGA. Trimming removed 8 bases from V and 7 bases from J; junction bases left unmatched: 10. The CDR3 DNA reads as TGTGCCAGCGGAGATAGACAGGGTGGTGGCTACACCTTC. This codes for CASGDRQGGGYTF.

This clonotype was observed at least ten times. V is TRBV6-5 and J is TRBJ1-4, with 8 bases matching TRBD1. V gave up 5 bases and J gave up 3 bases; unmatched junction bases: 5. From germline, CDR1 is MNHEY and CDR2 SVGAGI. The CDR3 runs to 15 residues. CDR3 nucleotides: TGTGCCAGCAGTCGGCGGACAGGGTCTAATGAAAAACTGTTTTTT. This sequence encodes CASSRRTGSNEKLFF.

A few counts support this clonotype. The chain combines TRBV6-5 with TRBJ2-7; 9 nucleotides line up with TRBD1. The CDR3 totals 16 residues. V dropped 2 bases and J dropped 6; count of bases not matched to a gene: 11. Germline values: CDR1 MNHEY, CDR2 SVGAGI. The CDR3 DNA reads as TGTGCCAGCAGTTACGTTTCGCGGGGGACAGGGACCGAGCAGTACTTC. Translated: CASSYVSRGTGTEQYF.

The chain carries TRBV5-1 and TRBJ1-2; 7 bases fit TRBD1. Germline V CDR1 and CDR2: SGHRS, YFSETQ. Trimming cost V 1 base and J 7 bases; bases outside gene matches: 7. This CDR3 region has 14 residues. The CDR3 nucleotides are TGCGCCAGCAGCTTGTCACAGGGGACTGGTGGCTACACCTTC. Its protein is CASSLSQGTGGYTF.

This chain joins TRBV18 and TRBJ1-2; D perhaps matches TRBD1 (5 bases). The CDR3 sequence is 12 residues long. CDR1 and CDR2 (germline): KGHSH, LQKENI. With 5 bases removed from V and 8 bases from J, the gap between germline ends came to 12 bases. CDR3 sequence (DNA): TGTGCCAGCTCAACTCGACAGTCCGGCTACACCTTC. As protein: CASSTRQSGYTF.

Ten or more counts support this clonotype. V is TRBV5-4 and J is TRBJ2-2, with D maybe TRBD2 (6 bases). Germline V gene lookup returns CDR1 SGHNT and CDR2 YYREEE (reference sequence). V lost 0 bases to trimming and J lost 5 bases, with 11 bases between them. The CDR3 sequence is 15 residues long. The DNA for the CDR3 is TGTGCCAGCAGCTTGGGCCGGGAGTGGACCGGGGAGCTGTTTTTT. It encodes CASSLGREWTGELFF.

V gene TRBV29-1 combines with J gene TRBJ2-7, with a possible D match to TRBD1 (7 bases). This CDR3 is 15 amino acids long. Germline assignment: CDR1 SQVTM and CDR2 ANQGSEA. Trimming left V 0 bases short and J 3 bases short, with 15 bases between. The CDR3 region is CSVEDRRGQHYEQYF. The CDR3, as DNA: TGCAGCGTTGAAGATCGGCGGGGACAGCACTACGAGCAGTACTTC.

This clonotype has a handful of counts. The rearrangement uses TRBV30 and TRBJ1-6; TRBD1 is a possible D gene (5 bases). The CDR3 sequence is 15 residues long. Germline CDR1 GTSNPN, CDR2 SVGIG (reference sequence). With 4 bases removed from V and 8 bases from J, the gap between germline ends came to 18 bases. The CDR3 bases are TGTGCCTGGACCCCCGGGGCGGCGGGATATTCACCCCTCCACTTT. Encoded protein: CAWTPGAAGYSPLHF.

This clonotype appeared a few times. The CDR3 is CASSLFSGLANTGELFF. The CDR3 DNA sequence: TGTGCCAGCAGCCTTTTTTCCGGACTAGCAAACACCGGGGAGCTGTTTTTT. This chain joins TRBV7-3 and TRBJ2-2; 8 nucleotides align to TRBD2. CDR3 length: 17 residues. Germline CDR1 is SGHTA and CDR2 is FQGTGA. J was trimmed by 2 bases and V by 5 bases; bases with no gene match: 10.

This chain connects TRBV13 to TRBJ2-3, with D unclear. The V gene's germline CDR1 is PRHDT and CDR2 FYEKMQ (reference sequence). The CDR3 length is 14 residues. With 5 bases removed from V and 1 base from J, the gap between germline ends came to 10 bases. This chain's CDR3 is CASSKTARTDTQYF. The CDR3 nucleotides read TGTGCCAGCAGCAAGACGGCACGCACAGATACGCAGTATTTT.

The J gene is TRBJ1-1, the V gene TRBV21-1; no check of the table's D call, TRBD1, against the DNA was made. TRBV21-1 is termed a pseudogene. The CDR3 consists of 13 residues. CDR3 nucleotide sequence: TGTGCCAGCAGCAAACTACGGGGGTGGGAAGCTTTCTTT. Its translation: CASSKLRGWEAFF.

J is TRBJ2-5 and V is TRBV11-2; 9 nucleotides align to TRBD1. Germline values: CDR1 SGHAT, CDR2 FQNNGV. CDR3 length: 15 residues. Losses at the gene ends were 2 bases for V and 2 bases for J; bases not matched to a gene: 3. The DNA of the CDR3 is TGTGCCAGCAGCTTAAACAGGGGGCGGCAAGAGACCCAGTACTTC. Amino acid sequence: CASSLNRGRQETQYF.

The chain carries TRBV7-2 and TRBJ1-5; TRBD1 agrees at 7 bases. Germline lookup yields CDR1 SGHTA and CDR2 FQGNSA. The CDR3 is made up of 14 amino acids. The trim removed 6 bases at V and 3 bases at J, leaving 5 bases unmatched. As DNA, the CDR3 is TGTGCCAGCAGTTTAACAGGGGACAATCAGCCCCAGCATTTT. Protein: CASSLTGDNQPQHF.

CDR3 nucleotide sequence: TGCGCCAGCAGCTCAGAGGGACAGAGAGAAGCTTTCTTT. The encoded protein is CASSSEGQREAFF. This rearrangement joins TRBV5-1 to TRBJ1-1, with 7 nucleotides matching TRBD1. Looked up from germline, CDR1 is SGHRS and CDR2 is YFSETQ. J lost 8 bases, V lost 3 bases, and 7 bases had no gene match. The CDR3 has 13 amino acids.

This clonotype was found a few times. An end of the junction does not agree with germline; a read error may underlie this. The chain's CDR3 is CASSPQGARTEAFF. The CDR3 coding sequence is TGTGCCAGCTCCCCACAGGGGGCACGCACTGAAGCTTTCTTT. This chain links TRBV18 with TRBJ1-1, with 9 nucleotides matching TRBD1. The germline V gene encodes CDR1 KGHSH and CDR2 LQKENI. The CDR3 length is 14 residues.